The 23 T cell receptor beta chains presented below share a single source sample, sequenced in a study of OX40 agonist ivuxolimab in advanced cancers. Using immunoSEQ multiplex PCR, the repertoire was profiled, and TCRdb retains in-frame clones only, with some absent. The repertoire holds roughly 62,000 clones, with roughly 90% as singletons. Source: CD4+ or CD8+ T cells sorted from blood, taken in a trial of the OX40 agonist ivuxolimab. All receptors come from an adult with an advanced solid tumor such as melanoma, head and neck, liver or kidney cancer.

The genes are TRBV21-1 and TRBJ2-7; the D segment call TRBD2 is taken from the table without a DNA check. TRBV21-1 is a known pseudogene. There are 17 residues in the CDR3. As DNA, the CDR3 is TGTGCCAGCAGCCGAGAGGGTAGCGGGACTAGACGTTACGAGCAGTACTTC. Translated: CASSREGSGTRRYEQYF.

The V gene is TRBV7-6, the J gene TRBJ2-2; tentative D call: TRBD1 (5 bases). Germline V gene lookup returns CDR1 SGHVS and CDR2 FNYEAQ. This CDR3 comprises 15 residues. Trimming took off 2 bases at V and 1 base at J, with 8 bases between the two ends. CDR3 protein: CASSLLGQNTGELFF. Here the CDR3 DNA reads TGTGCCAGCAGCTTACTAGGACAGAACACCGGGGAGCTGTTTTTT.

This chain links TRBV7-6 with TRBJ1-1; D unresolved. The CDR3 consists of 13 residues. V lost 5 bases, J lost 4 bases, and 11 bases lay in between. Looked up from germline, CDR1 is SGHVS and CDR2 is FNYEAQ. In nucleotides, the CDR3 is TGTGCCAGCAGCGCGTCCGGAGTCACTGAAGCTTTCTTT. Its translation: CASSASGVTEAFF.

The CDR3 region is CAISGGTGGFDTDTQYF. The DNA for the CDR3 is TGTGCCATCAGTGGGGGCACAGGGGGCTTCGACACAGATACGCAGTATTTT. The rearrangement links TRBV10-3 to TRBJ2-3; 9 nucleotides agree with TRBD1. J gave up 2 bases and V 4 bases, and 10 bases lay outside the gene matches. This CDR3 region has 17 residues. The germline V gene has CDR1 ENHRY and CDR2 SYGVKD.

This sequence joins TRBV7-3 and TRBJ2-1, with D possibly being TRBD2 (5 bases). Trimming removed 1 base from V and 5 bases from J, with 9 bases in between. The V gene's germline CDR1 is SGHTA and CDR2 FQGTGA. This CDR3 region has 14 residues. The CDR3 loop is CASSLNVANNEQFF. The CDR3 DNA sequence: TGTGCCAGCAGCTTAAATGTAGCGAACAATGAGCAGTTCTTC.

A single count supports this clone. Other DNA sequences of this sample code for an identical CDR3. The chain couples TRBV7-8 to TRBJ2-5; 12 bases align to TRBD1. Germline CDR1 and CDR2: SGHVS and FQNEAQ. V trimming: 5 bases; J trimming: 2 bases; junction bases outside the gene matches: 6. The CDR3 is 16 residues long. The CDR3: CASSTWDRGQQETQYF. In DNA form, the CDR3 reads TGTGCCAGCAGCACCTGGGACAGGGGGCAGCAAGAGACCCAGTACTTC.

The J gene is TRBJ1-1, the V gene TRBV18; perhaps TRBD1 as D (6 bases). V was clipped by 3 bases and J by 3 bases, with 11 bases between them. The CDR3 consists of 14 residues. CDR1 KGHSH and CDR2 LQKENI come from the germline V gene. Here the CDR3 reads CASSPIQGDTEAFF. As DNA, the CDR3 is TGTGCCAGCTCACCTATACAGGGAGACACTGAAGCTTTCTTT.

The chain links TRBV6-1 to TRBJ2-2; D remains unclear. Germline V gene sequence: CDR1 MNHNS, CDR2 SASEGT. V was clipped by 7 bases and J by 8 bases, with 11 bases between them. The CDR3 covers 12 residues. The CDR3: CASTPNPGELFF. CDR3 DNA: TGTGCCAGCACGCCGAATCCAGGGGAGCTGTTTTTT.

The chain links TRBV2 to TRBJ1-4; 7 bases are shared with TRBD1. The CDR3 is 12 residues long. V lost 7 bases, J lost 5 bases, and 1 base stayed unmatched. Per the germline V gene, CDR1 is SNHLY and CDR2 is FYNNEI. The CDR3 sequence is CASMGQNEKLFF. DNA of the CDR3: TGTGCCAGCATGGGACAGAATGAAAAACTGTTTTTT.

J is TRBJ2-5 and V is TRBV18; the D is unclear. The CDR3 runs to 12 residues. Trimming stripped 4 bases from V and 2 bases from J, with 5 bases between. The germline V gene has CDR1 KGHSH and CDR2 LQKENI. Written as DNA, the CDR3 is TGTGCCAGCTCACGAGATCAAGAGACCCAGTACTTC. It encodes CASSRDQETQYF.

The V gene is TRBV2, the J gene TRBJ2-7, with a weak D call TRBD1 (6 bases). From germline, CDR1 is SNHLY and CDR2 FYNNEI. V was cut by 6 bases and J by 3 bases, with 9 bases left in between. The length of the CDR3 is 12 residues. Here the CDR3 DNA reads TGTGCCAGCAGCCCACAGGGCTACGAGCAGTACTTC. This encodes CASSPQGYEQYF.

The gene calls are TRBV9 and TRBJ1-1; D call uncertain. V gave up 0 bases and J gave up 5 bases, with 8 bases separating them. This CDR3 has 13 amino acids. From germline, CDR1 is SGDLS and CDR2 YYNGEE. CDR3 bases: TGTGCCAGCAGCGTAGAGGTGTTGACTGAAGCTTTCTTT. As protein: CASSVEVLTEAFF.

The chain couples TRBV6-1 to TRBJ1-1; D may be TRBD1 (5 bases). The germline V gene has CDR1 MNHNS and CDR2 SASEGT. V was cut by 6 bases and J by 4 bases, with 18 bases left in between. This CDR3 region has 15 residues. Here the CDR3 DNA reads TGTGCCAGCAGCCTCATGGGGCACCAAACCACTGAAGCTTTCTTT. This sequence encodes CASSLMGHQTTEAFF.

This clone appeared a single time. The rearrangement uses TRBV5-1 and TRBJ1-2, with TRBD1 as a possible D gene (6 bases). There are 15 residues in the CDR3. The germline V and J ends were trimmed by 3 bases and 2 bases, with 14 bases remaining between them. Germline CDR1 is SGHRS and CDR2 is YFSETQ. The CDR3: CASSSFPGQNYGYTF. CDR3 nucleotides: TGCGCCAGCAGCTCTTTCCCGGGACAAAACTATGGCTACACCTTC.

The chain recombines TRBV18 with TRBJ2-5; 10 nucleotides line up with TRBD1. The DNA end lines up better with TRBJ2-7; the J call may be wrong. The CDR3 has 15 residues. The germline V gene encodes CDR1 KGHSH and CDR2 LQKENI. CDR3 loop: CASSHPGQGSHEQYF. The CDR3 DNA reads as TGTGCCAGCTCACACCCGGGACAGGGGAGCCACGAGCAGTACTTC.

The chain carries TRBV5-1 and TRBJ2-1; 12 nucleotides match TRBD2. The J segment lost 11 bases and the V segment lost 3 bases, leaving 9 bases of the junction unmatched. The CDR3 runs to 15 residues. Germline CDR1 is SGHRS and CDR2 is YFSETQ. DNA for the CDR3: TGCGCCAGCAGCTCCTTCCGGCTAGCGGGGGGGCAGCAGTTCTTC. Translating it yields CASSSFRLAGGQQFF. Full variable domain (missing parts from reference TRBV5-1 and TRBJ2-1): KAGVTQTPRYLIKTRGQQVTLSCSPISGHRSVSWYQQTPGQGLQFLFEYFSETQRNKGNFPGRFSGRQFSNSRSEMNVSTLELGDSALYLCASSSFRLAGGQQFFGPGTRLTVL.

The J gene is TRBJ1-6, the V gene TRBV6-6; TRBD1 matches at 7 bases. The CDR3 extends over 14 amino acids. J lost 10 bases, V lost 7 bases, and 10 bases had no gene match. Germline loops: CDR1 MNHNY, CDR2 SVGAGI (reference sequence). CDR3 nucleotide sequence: TGTGCCAGCATCCCGGACAGGAGAGGGTCACCCCTCCACTTT. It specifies CASIPDRRGSPLHF.

The CDR3 nucleotides read TGTGCCAGTAGTACGATCGAGACGTACAATGAGCAGTTCTTC. Translated: CASSTIETYNEQFF. V is TRBV19 and J is TRBJ2-1; D gene ambiguous. The germline V and J ends were trimmed by 4 bases and 4 bases, with 11 bases remaining between them. There are 14 residues in the CDR3. CDR1 and CDR2 from the germline V gene are LNHDA and SQIVND (reference sequence).

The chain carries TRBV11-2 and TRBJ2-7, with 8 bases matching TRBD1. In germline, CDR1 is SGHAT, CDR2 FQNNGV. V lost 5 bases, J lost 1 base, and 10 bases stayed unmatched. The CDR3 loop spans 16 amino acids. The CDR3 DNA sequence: TGTGCCAGCAGCCGAACCGGGACAGGAGGATCCTACGAGCAGTACTTC. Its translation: CASSRTGTGGSYEQYF.

CDR3: CASSVNTDTQYF. The CDR3 DNA follows: TGTGCCAGCAGTGTTAACACAGATACGCAGTATTTT. This chain joins TRBV25-1 and TRBJ2-3; D gene unclear. Germline lookup yields CDR1 MGHDK and CDR2 SYGVNS. The CDR3 totals 12 residues. Trimming left V 4 bases short and J 2 bases short, with 4 bases between.

CDR3 in amino acids: CAWGRRVSDEQYF. The CDR3 nucleotides read TGTGCCTGGGGGAGGAGGGTCTCGGACGAGCAGTACTTC. The chain employs TRBV30 and TRBJ2-5; maybe TRBD2 (6 bases). The end of the DNA aligns better with TRBJ2-7, so the J call may be wrong. Germline V lookup: CDR1 GTSNPN, CDR2 SVGIG (reference sequence). This CDR3 comprises 13 residues.

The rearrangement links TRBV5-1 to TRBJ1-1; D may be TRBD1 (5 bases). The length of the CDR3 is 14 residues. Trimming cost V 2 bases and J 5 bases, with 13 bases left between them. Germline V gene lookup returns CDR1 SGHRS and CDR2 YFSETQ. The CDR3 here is CASSFSGLATEAFF. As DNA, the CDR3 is TGCGCCAGCAGCTTTTCGGGACTCGCAACTGAAGCTTTCTTT. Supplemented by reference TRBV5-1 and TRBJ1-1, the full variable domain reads KAGVTQTPRYLIKTRGQQVTLSCSPISGHRSVSWYQQTPGQGLQFLFEYFSETQRNKGNFPGRFSGRQFSNSRSEMNVSTLELGDSALYLCASSFSGLATEAFFGQGTRLTVV.

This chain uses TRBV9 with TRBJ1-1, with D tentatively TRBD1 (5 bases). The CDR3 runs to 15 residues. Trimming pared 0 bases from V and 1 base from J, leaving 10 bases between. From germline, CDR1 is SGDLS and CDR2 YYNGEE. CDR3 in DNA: TGTGCCAGCAGCGTAGCTGCGACAGCGAACACTGAAGCTTTCTTT. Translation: CASSVAATANTEAFF.